This T cell receptor beta chain was identified in a study of vaccination and CD4 T cells after COVID-19. About the research overall: The convalescents included six males and four females, and among them two were Hispanic while seven were Caucasian.

Sequence data for DNA of cultured CD4+ T cells were generated by the Oncomine TCR Beta short-read assay. Scientists extracted genomic DNA from CD4+ T cells grown in culture. TCRdb redid the calling of the PCR reads with MiXCR, one entry per CDR3 protein. The repertoire holds 15,000 to 18,000 distinct CDR3 sequences, with roughly 43% as singletons. The CDR3 contains 14 residues. With 4 bases removed from V and 4 bases from J, the gap between germline ends came to 13 bases. The germline gives CDR1 SGHTA, CDR2 FQGNSA. Concerning this clonotype itself: What it binds is not known.

Documented treatment: roughly 10-day PBMC culture with coronavirus spike peptide pools or control peptides (ViraFEST assay). In the ViraFEST assay, peptide-pool expansion preceded TCR sequencing of expanded clonotypes. Negative selection was the method that isolated CD4+ T cells after 10 days of culture. The sequence derives from a human donor who had recovered from COVID-19. The V gene is TRBV7-2, the J gene TRBJ1-1, with D possibly being TRBD1 (6 bases). The sample was CD4+ T cells from blood, cultured in vitro, taken before SARS-CoV-2 vaccination. CDR3 sequence (DNA): TGTGCCAGCAGCTCCGCTGGGGGCGGCACTGAAGCTTTCTTT. This gives the protein CASSSAGGGTEAFF.